This T cell receptor (beta chain) was captured in a study of identical twins. A single record per CDR3 protein comes from TCRdb applying MiXCR to the 5' RACE reads. Of around 1.7 million distinct CDR3 sequences in the sample, about 30% were seen once. The specimen was cord blood. This sequence originates from a newborn girl in good health.

The CDR3 bases are TGCGCCAGCAGCATTCCCACCCCTAGCGCTCCCTACAATGAGCAGTTCTTC. Translating it yields CASSIPTPSAPYNEQFF. V and J are TRBV5-1 and TRBJ2-1; D is perhaps TRBD2 (6 bases). This CDR3 is built from 17 residues. Germline loops: CDR1 SGHRS, CDR2 YFSETQ. Trimming pared 4 bases from V and 2 bases from J, leaving 19 bases between.